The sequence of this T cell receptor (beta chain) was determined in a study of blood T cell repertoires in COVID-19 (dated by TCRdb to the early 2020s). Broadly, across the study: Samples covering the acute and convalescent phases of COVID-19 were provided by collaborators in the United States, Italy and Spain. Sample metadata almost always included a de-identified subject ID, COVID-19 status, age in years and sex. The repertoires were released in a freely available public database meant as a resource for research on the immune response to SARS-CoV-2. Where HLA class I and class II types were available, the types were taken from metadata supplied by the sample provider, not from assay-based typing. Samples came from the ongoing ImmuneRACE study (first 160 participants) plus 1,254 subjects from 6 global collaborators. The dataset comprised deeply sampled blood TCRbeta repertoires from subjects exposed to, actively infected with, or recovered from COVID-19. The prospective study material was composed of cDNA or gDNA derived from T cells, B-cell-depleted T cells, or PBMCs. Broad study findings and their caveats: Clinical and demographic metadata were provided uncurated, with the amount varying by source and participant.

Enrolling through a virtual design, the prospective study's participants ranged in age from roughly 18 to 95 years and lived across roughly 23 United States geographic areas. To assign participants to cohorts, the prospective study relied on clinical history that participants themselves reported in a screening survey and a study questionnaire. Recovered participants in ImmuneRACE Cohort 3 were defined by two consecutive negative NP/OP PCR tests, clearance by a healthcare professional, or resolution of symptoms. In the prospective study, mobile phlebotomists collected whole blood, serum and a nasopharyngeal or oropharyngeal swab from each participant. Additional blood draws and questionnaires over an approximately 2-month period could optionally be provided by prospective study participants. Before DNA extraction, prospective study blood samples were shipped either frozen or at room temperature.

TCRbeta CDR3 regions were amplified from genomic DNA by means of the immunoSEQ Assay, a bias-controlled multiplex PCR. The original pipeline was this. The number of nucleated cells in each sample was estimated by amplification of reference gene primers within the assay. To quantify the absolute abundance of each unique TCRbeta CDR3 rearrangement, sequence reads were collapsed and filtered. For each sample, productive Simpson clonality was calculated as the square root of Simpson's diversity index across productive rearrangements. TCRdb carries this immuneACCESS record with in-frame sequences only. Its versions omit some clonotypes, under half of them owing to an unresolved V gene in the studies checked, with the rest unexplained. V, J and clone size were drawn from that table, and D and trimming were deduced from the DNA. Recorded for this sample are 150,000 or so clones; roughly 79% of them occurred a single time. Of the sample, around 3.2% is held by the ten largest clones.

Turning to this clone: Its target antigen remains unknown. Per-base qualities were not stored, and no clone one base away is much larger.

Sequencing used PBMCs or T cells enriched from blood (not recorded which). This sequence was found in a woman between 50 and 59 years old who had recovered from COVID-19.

At the DNA level, the sequence is TGTGCCAGCAGCCAAACTTCAGGGAATCAGCCCCAGCATTTT. Translated, this gives CASSQTSGNQPQHF. The rearranged chain carries TRBV4-2 and TRBJ1-5; TRBD1 is perhaps the D gene, given 5 matching bases. The junction carries 9 bases between V and J, which are trimmed by 2 bases and 4 bases respectively. CDR3 length: 14 amino acids, cysteine to phenylalanine. Left in the record is the CDR3 DNA by itself, 42 bases read in frame from the first base. Taken from the germline V gene, the CDR1 and CDR2 loops are LGHNA and YNFKEQ.